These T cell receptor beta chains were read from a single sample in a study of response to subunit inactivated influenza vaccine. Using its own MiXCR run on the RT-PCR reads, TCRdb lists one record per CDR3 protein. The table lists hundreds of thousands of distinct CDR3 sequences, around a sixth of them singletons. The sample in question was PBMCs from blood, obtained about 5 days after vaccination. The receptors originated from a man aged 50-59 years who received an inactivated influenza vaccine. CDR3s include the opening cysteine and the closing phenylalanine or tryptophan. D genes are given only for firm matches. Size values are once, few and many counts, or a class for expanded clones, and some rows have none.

CASSIGQGVNSPLHF TGCGCCAGCAGCATAGGACAGGGGGTCAATTCACCCCTCCACTTT TRBV5-1 few TRBJ1-6 TRBD1
CAISDNIGSSTDTQYF TGTGCCATCAGTGATAATATTGGTAGCTCCACAGATACGCAGTATTTT TRBV10-3 many TRBJ2-3 -
CASSDPGGVSSYNEQFF TGCGCCAGCAGTGATCCCGGGGGGGTTAGCTCCTACAATGAGCAGTTCTTC TRBV10-2 - TRBJ2-1 TRBD2
CASSAGYGGPDEQFF TGTGCCAGCAGCGCCGGGTACGGCGGGCCCGATGAGCAGTTCTTC TRBV6-2/TRBV6-3 few TRBJ2-1 -
CASSYSIRRSGNTEAFF TGTGCCAGCAGTTACTCGATTAGAAGGAGTGGGAACACTGAAGCTTTCTTT TRBV6-2/TRBV6-3 - TRBJ1-1 -
CASSQDRVGEQFF TGTGCCAGCAGCCAGGACAGGGTGGGTGAGCAGTTCTTC TRBV7-7 many TRBJ2-1 TRBD1
CASSLDGNSGANVLTF TGTGCCAGCAGCTTAGATGGGAACTCTGGGGCCAACGTCCTGACTTTC TRBV7-2 - TRBJ2-6 -
CASSRSDRTQETQYF TGCGCCAGCAGCCGATCCGACAGGACCCAAGAGACCCAGTACTTC TRBV5-1 - TRBJ2-5 -
CASSLRSPQEPQHF TGTGCCAGCAGTTTAAGGTCCCCCCAGGAGCCCCAGCATTTT TRBV12-3/TRBV12-4 - TRBJ1-5 -
CASSLPLGKVELTAKNIQYF TGTGCCAGCAGCTTACCATTAGGCAAGGTAGAGCTTACAGCCAAAAACATTCAGTACTTC TRBV11-1 - TRBJ2-4 -
CASSVGATSTGELFF TGTGCCAGCAGCGTAGGAGCCACAAGCACCGGGGAGCTGTTTTTT TRBV9 - TRBJ2-2 -
CASSYDRDIGGYTF TGTGCCAGCAGTTACGACCGGGACATAGGAGGCTACACCTTC TRBV6-5 few TRBJ1-2 -
CASSPIDRGAYEQYF TGCGCCAGCAGCCCCATCGACAGGGGTGCTTACGAGCAGTACTTC TRBV5-1 few TRBJ2-7 TRBD1
CAWSDSFSYEQYF TGTGCCTGGAGTGACTCCTTCTCCTACGAGCAGTACTTC TRBV30 many TRBJ2-7 -
CSGLAGVFPSEQYF TGCAGTGGTCTAGCGGGAGTTTTCCCCTCCGAGCAGTACTTC TRBV20-1 few TRBJ2-7 TRBD2
CAISQGATNEKLFF TGTGCCATTTCACAGGGGGCAACTAATGAAAAACTGTTTTTT TRBV6-1 few TRBJ1-4 TRBD1
CASSQDARGRGYTF TGTGCCAGCAGCCAAGACGCCAGGGGTCGGGGCTACACCTTC TRBV14 - TRBJ1-2 -
CASSFGGTDGYTF TGTGCCAGCAGTTTTGGCGGGACGGACGGCTACACCTTC TRBV12-3/TRBV12-4 once TRBJ1-2 -
CASSSQGMDGYTF TGTGCCAGCAGTTCGCAGGGGATGGATGGCTACACCTTC TRBV12-3/TRBV12-4 few TRBJ1-2 -
CASSPTDIEQYF TGTGCCAGCAGCCCCACGGATATCGAGCAGTACTTC TRBV7-9 few TRBJ2-7 -
CASSLLGGPGTDTQYF TGTGCCAGCAGCTTACTAGGGGGCCCAGGCACAGATACGCAGTATTTT TRBV7-3 - TRBJ2-3 TRBD1
CASSLEGGPKKTQYF TGTGCCAGCAGTTTAGAGGGGGGGCCGAAGAAGACCCAGTACTTC TRBV28 few TRBJ2-5 -
CASSLTAGGGTQYF TGTGCCAGCAGTTTAACCGCCGGGGGAGGTACGCAGTATTTT TRBV27 - TRBJ2-3 -
CASSRDSGGNIQYF TGTGCCAGCAGCCGGGACTCAGGGGGGAACATTCAGTACTTC TRBV7-2 few TRBJ2-4 -
CASSPQGAAGKLFF TGTGCCAGCAGCCCTCAAGGGGCGGCGGGGAAACTGTTTTTT TRBV7-8 few TRBJ1-4 -
CASSGGEVRNEQFF TGTGCCAGCAGTGGGGGCGAAGTAAGGAATGAGCAGTTCTTC TRBV12-3/TRBV12-4 many TRBJ2-1 -
CASSRGAGTGSLVGEQFF TGTGCCAGCAGCCGAGGGGCCGGGACAGGGTCATTAGTTGGTGAGCAGTTCTTC TRBV3-1 once TRBJ2-1 TRBD1
CASKAGNTEAFF TGTGCCAGCAAAGCAGGGAACACTGAAGCTTTCTTT TRBV25-1 - TRBJ1-1 -
CASSQAGTGVLNEQFF TGTGCCAGCAGCCAGGCCGGGACAGGGGTCTTAAATGAGCAGTTCTTC TRBV4-2 - TRBJ2-1 TRBD1
CSASRDRVRVGANVLTF TGCAGTGCTAGCCGGGACAGGGTACGAGTCGGGGCCAACGTCCTGACTTTC TRBV20-1 few TRBJ2-6 TRBD1
CASSLLATNYGYTF TGTGCCAGCAGCTTGTTGGCGACTAACTATGGCTACACCTTC TRBV5-5 few TRBJ1-2 -
CATSSDDLLAKNIQYF TGTGCCACCAGCTCTGACGACTTGCTAGCCAAAAACATTCAGTACTTC TRBV15 - TRBJ2-4 -
CASSLRGPPTGELFF TGTGCCAGCAGTTTACGGGGTCCCCCCACCGGGGAGCTGTTTTTT TRBV12-3/TRBV12-4 - TRBJ2-2 -
CSASSDEAFF TGCAGTGCTAGTTCTGATGAAGCTTTCTTT TRBV20-1 - TRBJ1-1 -
CASNSQGSEQYF TGTGCCAGCAATTCCCAGGGAAGTGAGCAGTACTTC TRBV7-2 few TRBJ2-7 -
CSVELGYGEQYF TGCAGCGTTGAATTAGGGTACGGCGAGCAGTACTTC TRBV29-1 - TRBJ2-7 -
CASSGDRGLNTEAFF TGTGCCAGCAGCGGCGACAGGGGGCTGAACACTGAAGCTTTCTTT TRBV2 few TRBJ1-1 TRBD1
CASSQPGAGSNQPQHF TGCGCCAGCAGCCAACCAGGGGCGGGAAGCAATCAGCCCCAGCATTTT TRBV4-3 few TRBJ1-5 -
CASSESTTRPDTQYF TGTGCCAGCAGTGAATCCACAACGAGACCAGATACGCAGTATTTT TRBV25-1 - TRBJ2-3 -
CASSLTGGYYNEQFF TGCGCCAGCAGCTTGACGGGGGGCTACTACAATGAGCAGTTCTTC TRBV7-3 many TRBJ2-1 -
CASSYSTSGALEQYF TGTGCCAGCAGTTACTCGACTAGCGGGGCTCTCGAGCAGTACTTC TRBV6-5 - TRBJ2-7 TRBD2
CASSPPGQGAEETQYF TGTGCCAGCAGCCCACCGGGACAGGGGGCGGAGGAGACCCAGTACTTC TRBV3-1 few TRBJ2-5 TRBD1
CATSRVVAGGYEQYF TGTGCCACCAGCAGAGTTGTAGCGGGGGGCTACGAGCAGTACTTC TRBV15 - TRBJ2-7 TRBD2
CASSYSGLAPYNEQFF TGTGCCAGCAGTTACTCGGGGCTAGCTCCCTACAATGAGCAGTTCTTC TRBV6-5 - TRBJ2-1 -
CASSQTSGRMTDTQYF TGTGCCAGCAGCCAAACTAGCGGGAGGATGACAGATACGCAGTATTTT TRBV14 - TRBJ2-3 TRBD2
CAISAHGAGEETQYF TGTGCCATCAGTGCTCACGGGGCAGGGGAGGAGACCCAGTACTTC TRBV10-3 few TRBJ2-5 -
CASSESRNTEAFF TGTGCCAGCAGTGAATCCAGGAACACTGAAGCTTTCTTT TRBV6-1 many TRBJ1-1 -
CASSQESSGRPEDEQFF TGTGCCAGCAGCCAAGAGTCTAGCGGGAGACCGGAAGATGAGCAGTTCTTC TRBV4-2 few TRBJ2-1 TRBD2
CASSESSTPLHF TGTGCCAGCAGTGAATCATCTACCCCCCTCCACTTT TRBV25-1 few TRBJ1-6 -
CASSLALDFSSYNEQFF TGTGCCAGCAGCTTAGCGCTAGATTTCAGCTCCTACAATGAGCAGTTCTTC TRBV7-9 - TRBJ2-1 -
CASSQALLIDGGYEQYF TGTGCCAGCAGCCAAGCACTTTTAATTGACGGGGGCTACGAGCAGTACTTC TRBV3-1 - TRBJ2-7 -
CASSKGDRETEAFF TGTGCCAGTTCTAAAGGAGACAGGGAAACTGAAGCTTTCTTT TRBV2 many TRBJ1-1 TRBD1
CASSLGPGAEYGYTF TGTGCCAGCAGCTTAGGACCGGGGGCGGAATATGGCTACACCTTC TRBV11-2 few TRBJ1-2 -
CASSLGPSRQETQYF TGTGCCAGCAGCTTAGGCCCCTCGAGGCAGGAGACCCAGTACTTC TRBV7-2 few TRBJ2-5 -
CASSSVRVMETQYF TGTGCCAGCAGCTCAGTCAGGGTAATGGAGACCCAGTACTTC TRBV7-9 - TRBJ2-5 -
CASSQGTGLYEQYF TGTGCCAGCAGCCAAGGGACAGGTCTCTACGAGCAGTACTTC TRBV3-1 few TRBJ2-7 TRBD1
CSVERSYNEQFF TGCAGCGTTGAACGGAGCTACAATGAGCAGTTCTTC TRBV29-1 few TRBJ2-1 -
CASSLGDYYGYTF TGTGCCAGCAGCTTAGGGGATTACTATGGCTACACCTTC TRBV7-9 many TRBJ1-2 -
CSARSLSGQANTGELFF TGCAGTGCTAGAAGTCTCTCAGGGCAGGCGAACACCGGGGAGCTGTTTTTT TRBV20-1 many TRBJ2-2 -